The T cell receptor beta chain under discussion was sequenced for a study of T cells after yellow fever vaccination. The study, taken as a whole, reports: Subsequent to the booster, the majority of primary-vaccination clones reappeared (less than 97% CD4, approximately 90% CD8). A limited proportion of clonotypes was detected within both the CD4 and CD8 compartments. Although the secondary response was weaker, it peaked faster, at day 5 versus 15. Contaminants from the bulk population, in the form of abundant clonotypes, could be found in FACS-sorted repertoires.

CDR1 is MNHEY, CDR2 SVGAGI, per germline. The CDR3 consists of 14 residues. Trimming removed 3 bases from V and 7 bases from J, with 15 bases in between. TCRdb re-called the 5' RACE reads through MiXCR, storing one row per CDR3 protein. Of about 50,000 distinct CDR3 sequences listed, approximately 6.5% were seen once; the top ten hold roughly 40%. A remark on this clonotype: Its specificity is unknown.

Source: CD8+ T cells sorted from PBMCs, taken on the day of the first yellow fever vaccination. The clonotype comes from a man aged 18 to 35 who received the YFV17D yellow fever vaccine. The rearrangement uses TRBV6-5 and TRBJ1-1, with D uncertain. CDR3 in DNA: TGTGCCAGCAGTTATAGGGCAGGAGCGATTGAAGCTTTCTTT. It yields the protein CASSYRAGAIEAFF.